Below are 29 T cell receptor beta chains sequenced from a single sample in a study of cytomegalovirus exposure and HLA in healthy donors. The primer mix had 60 Vbeta and 13 Jbeta primers. Produced via immunoSEQ multiplex PCR; TCRdb's table is partial and in-frame only. The table has under 200,000 clones, approximately 78% seen once. Sequenced sample: PBMCs. The receptors were sampled from a young woman in good health and CMV-seronegative.

The gene calls are TRBV10-3 and TRBJ2-1; 15 nucleotides align to TRBD2. The V gene end was trimmed by 9 bases and the J gene end by 7 bases; junction bases not matched to a gene: 4. The germline gives CDR1 ENHRY, CDR2 SYGVKD. CDR3 size: 14 residues. CDR3 in amino acids: CAIRGLAGGNEQFF. CDR3 DNA sequence: TGTGCCATTAGAGGACTAGCGGGAGGGAATGAGCAGTTCTTC.

This rearrangement joins TRBV9 to TRBJ2-2; D gene unclear. The CDR3 loop spans 12 amino acids. Germline loops: CDR1 SGDLS, CDR2 YYNGEE. V was trimmed by 0 bases and J by 5 bases, leaving 2 bases between them. The CDR3 DNA is TGTGCCAGCAGCGTAGCTACCGGGGAGCTGTTTTTT. Protein product: CASSVATGELFF.

The chain recombines TRBV7-9 with TRBJ2-3; D uncertain. CDR1 is SEHNR, CDR2 FQNEAQ, per germline (reference sequence). V lost 8 bases and J 5 bases, leaving 11 bases between the germline ends. The CDR3 length is 12 residues. CDR3 loop: CASVLGGDTQYF. The CDR3 nucleotides are TGTGCCAGCGTTCTAGGCGGAGATACGCAGTATTTT.

J is TRBJ2-7 and V is TRBV5-1; D might be TRBD2 (5 bases). Germline CDR1 is SGHRS and CDR2 is YFSETQ. This CDR3 is 16 amino acids long. The V end was cut by 4 bases, the J end by 3 bases, with 20 bases between. CDR3 bases: TGCGCCAGCAGCCCGGCGGTAGCGACCGATTTCTACGAGCAGTACTTC. Residues: CASSPAVATDFYEQYF.

This chain connects TRBV5-1 to TRBJ2-3, with 8 bases aligning to TRBD1. The CDR3 contains 14 residues. V shed 3 bases, J shed 1 base, and the junction held 1 base outside the gene matches. Per the germline V gene, CDR1 is SGHRS and CDR2 is YFSETQ. This CDR3 reads CASSSGQGTDTQYF. The CDR3 bases are TGCGCCAGCAGCTCGGGACAGGGCACAGATACGCAGTATTTT.

This clone was detected only once. The V and J genes are TRBV2 and TRBJ2-1; 10 bases map to TRBD1. J was trimmed by 1 base and V by 5 bases; bases with no gene match: 14. This CDR3 is 19 amino acids long. Germline V gene lookup returns CDR1 SNHLY and CDR2 FYNNEI. In DNA form, the CDR3 reads TGTGCCAGCAGTACCACCGGGACAGGGGTATTAGGATCCTACAATGAGCAGTTCTTC. Its translation is CASSTTGTGVLGSYNEQFF.

The rearrangement links TRBV7-9 to TRBJ2-5, with 10 positions matching TRBD2. This CDR3 region has 18 residues. From germline, CDR1 is SEHNR and CDR2 FQNEAQ (reference sequence). Losses at the gene ends were 0 bases for V and 2 bases for J; bases not matched to a gene: 9. The CDR3, as DNA: TGTGCCAGCAGCTTAGCGCTAGCGGGAGTAATGGGGCAAGAGACCCAGTACTTC. This codes for CASSLALAGVMGQETQYF. The complete variable domain, with remaining parts taken from reference TRBV7-9 and TRBJ2-5, reads DTGVSQNPRHKITKRGQNVTFRCDPISEHNRLYWYRQTLGQGPEFLTYFQNEAQLEKSRLLSDRFSAERPKGSFSTLEIQRTEQGDSAMYLCASSLALAGVMGQETQYFGPGTRLLVL.

The V and J genes are TRBV6-5 and TRBJ1-4, with 10 bases matching TRBD1. Germline V gene data show CDR1 as MNHEY and CDR2 as SVGAGI. After removal of 7 bases from V and 8 bases from J, the junction contained 10 bases not matched to a gene. The CDR3 totals 15 residues. This CDR3 is CASTKLGQGEEKLFF. CDR3 DNA sequence: TGTGCCAGCACTAAACTAGGACAGGGGGAAGAAAAACTGTTTTTT.

The chain combines TRBV28 with TRBJ2-5; TRBD1 matches 7 bases. The J call may be in error: the DNA end matches TRBJ2-7 better. The CDR3 has 13 residues. Germline V gene data show CDR1 as MDHEN and CDR2 as SYDVKM. CDR3: CASSLGQFYEQYF. CDR3 in DNA: TGTGCCAGCAGCCTGGGACAGTTCTACGAGCAGTACTTC.

V usage is TRBV7-3 and J usage is TRBJ2-1; 14 positions agree with TRBD2. CDR1 is SGHTA and CDR2 is FQGTGA in the germline V gene. This CDR3 is built from 15 residues. V lost 4 bases to trimming and J lost 7 bases; unmatched junction nucleotides: 3. The CDR3 spells CASSSTSGRGNEQFF. The DNA for the CDR3 is TGTGCCAGCAGCTCGACTAGCGGGAGGGGTAATGAGCAGTTCTTC.

The chain couples TRBV6-5 to TRBJ2-7; 8 positions agree with TRBD1. Germline V gives CDR1 MNHEY, CDR2 SVGAGI. This CDR3 has 15 residues. With V trimmed by 0 bases and J by 1 base, 2 bases remained unmatched. The DNA for the CDR3 is TGTGCCAGCAGTTACTCATGGACAGGGTCCTACGAGCAGTACTTC. It translates to CASSYSWTGSYEQYF.

This rearrangement joins TRBV29-1 to TRBJ2-6; D gene uncertain. There are 13 residues in the CDR3. In germline, CDR1 is SQVTM, CDR2 ANQGSEA. V was cut by 5 bases and J by 0 bases, with 5 bases left in between. CDR3 amino acids: CSVSVSGANVLTF. CDR3 sequence (DNA): TGCAGCGTTTCGGTCTCTGGGGCCAACGTCCTGACTTTC.

V is TRBV7-6 and J is TRBJ2-5; D possibly corresponds to TRBD1 (5 bases). With the DNA end fitting TRBJ2-7 better, the J assignment may be wrong. CDR1 SGHVS and CDR2 FNYEAQ come from the germline V gene. The CDR3 extends over 14 amino acids. For the CDR3, the DNA is TGTGCCAGCAGCTTAGGGGGCCGGTACTACGAGCAGTACTTC. Protein sequence: CASSLGGRYYEQYF.

V and J are TRBV6-1 and TRBJ1-3; TRBD1 might be the D (5 bases). V dropped 2 bases and J dropped 0 bases, with 11 bases sitting between them. Looked up from germline, CDR1 is MNHNS and CDR2 is SASEGT. This CDR3 is built from 16 residues. CDR3 residues: CASSENRLYSGNTIYF. The CDR3 DNA is TGTGCCAGCAGTGAAAACAGGCTTTACTCTGGAAACACCATATATTTT.

The V call is TRBV9, the J call TRBJ2-1; 15 bases are a match to TRBD2. The V segment lost 3 bases and the J segment 7 bases; nucleotides outside the gene matches: 8. Germline CDR1 SGDLS, CDR2 YYNGEE. The CDR3 extends over 17 amino acids. The CDR3 is CASSAGLAGGPGNEQFF. The CDR3 DNA is TGTGCCAGCAGCGCCGGACTAGCGGGAGGGCCGGGTAATGAGCAGTTCTTC.

The gene calls are TRBV15 and TRBJ2-1; no clear D gene. Germline assignment: CDR1 LNHNV and CDR2 YYDKDF (reference sequence). This CDR3 region has 13 residues. V dropped 2 bases and J dropped 6 bases, with 8 bases sitting between them. CDR3 DNA sequence: TGTGCCACCAGCAGAAGACTGTTCAATGAGCAGTTCTTC. Protein: CATSRRLFNEQFF.

The chain recombines TRBV5-5 with TRBJ1-5; D perhaps matches TRBD1 (6 bases). Between the trimmed V and J ends, which lost 4 bases and 3 bases, there was a span of 17 bases. The CDR3 loop spans 16 amino acids. Germline V CDR1 and CDR2: SGHKS, YYEKEE (reference sequence). CDR3 protein: CASSNSSGVSNQPQHF. The CDR3 nucleotides read TGTGCCAGCAGCAACTCTTCAGGGGTCTCCAATCAGCCCCAGCATTTT.

This chain links TRBV5-4 with TRBJ2-7, with 7 bases that match TRBD2. This CDR3 has 16 amino acids. Trimming removed 4 bases from V and 2 bases from J; junction bases left unmatched: 12. The V gene's germline CDR1 is SGHNT and CDR2 YYREEE (reference sequence). The CDR3 region has the DNA TGTGCCAGCAGCGTCCCCTGGACTAGTACCCCCTACGAGCAGTACTTC. This translates into CASSVPWTSTPYEQYF. Variable domain in full (rest from reference TRBV5-4 and TRBJ2-7): ETGVTQSPTHLIKTRGQQVTLRCSSQSGHNTVSWYQQALGQGPQFIFQYYREEENGRGNFPPRFSGLQFPNYSSELNVNALELDDSALYLCASSVPWTSTPYEQYFGPGTRLTVT.

This clone was recorded only once. CDR3 nucleotide sequence: TGTGCCAGCAGTGCGATAGCGGCCCTAAAAAACATTCAGTACTTC. Translated, it gives CASSAIAALKNIQYF. The rearrangement uses TRBV27 and TRBJ2-4; a possible D gene is TRBD2 (6 bases). From germline, CDR1 is MNHEY and CDR2 SMNVEV (reference sequence). V lost 5 bases to trimming and J lost 4 bases, with 15 bases between them. The CDR3 totals 15 residues.

The chain links TRBV15 to TRBJ2-5; TRBD1 agrees at 8 bases. The last part of the DNA fits TRBJ2-7 better; the J call may be wrong. The CDR3 runs to 14 residues. Germline lookup yields CDR1 LNHNV and CDR2 YYDKDF (reference sequence). The CDR3 loop is CATRAVLTGDEQYF. CDR3 sequence (DNA): TGTGCCACCAGGGCCGTGTTGACAGGGGACGAGCAGTACTTC.

The V and J genes are TRBV30 and TRBJ2-1, with 12 bases that match TRBD2. V lost 0 bases to trimming and J lost 7 bases; unmatched junction nucleotides: 13. In germline, CDR1 is GTSNPN, CDR2 SVGIG (reference sequence). The CDR3 has 18 residues. CDR3 coding DNA: TGTGCCTGGAGTGTACTTCTTGAGACTAGCGGGAGTAGTAATGAGCAGTTCTTC. Translation gives CAWSVLLETSGSSNEQFF.

The chain carries TRBV27 and TRBJ2-1; TRBD2 aligns across 13 bases. Germline CDR1 reads MNHEY; CDR2 reads SMNVEV (reference sequence). The CDR3 consists of 14 residues. V was pared by 8 bases and J by 4 bases, with 2 bases of the junction left unmatched. The CDR3 coding sequence is TGTGCCAGCCAGGGACTAGCGGGATACAATGAGCAGTTCTTC. Translating it yields CASQGLAGYNEQFF.

This clone was counted once. This rearrangement joins TRBV18 to TRBJ2-7; 8 bases map to TRBD2. This CDR3 comprises 16 residues. The germline V gene has CDR1 KGHSH and CDR2 LQKENI. Trimming cost V 3 bases and J 3 bases; bases outside gene matches: 10. The CDR3 DNA is TGTGCCAGCTCACCGACACGGGGGGGCAATCTCTACGAGCAGTACTTC. Protein product: CASSPTRGGNLYEQYF.

The chain has TRBV6-5 and TRBJ1-2, with TRBD1 identical over 8 bases. This CDR3 has 14 residues. The trim removed 5 bases at V and 2 bases at J, leaving 4 bases unmatched. Germline values: CDR1 MNHEY, CDR2 SVGAGI. The CDR3 is CASSDRGKNYGYTF. In DNA form, the CDR3 reads TGTGCCAGCAGTGACAGGGGAAAAAACTATGGCTACACCTTC.

The chain recombines TRBV2 with TRBJ2-1, with no clear D. Trimming removed 6 bases at V and 7 bases at J, with 10 bases between. Germline CDR1 SNHLY, CDR2 FYNNEI. CDR3 length: 12 amino acids. CDR3 DNA: TGTGCCAGCAGAATAGAGAAGAATGAGCAGTTCTTC. Its protein is CASRIEKNEQFF.

A few counts support this clone. The CDR3 loop is CASSEYYSGANNEQFF. Written as DNA, the CDR3 is TGTGCCAGCAGTGAATATTATAGCGGGGCGAACAATGAGCAGTTCTTC. The rearrangement uses TRBV2 and TRBJ2-1; 8 nucleotides agree with TRBD2. V trimming: 2 bases; J trimming: 5 bases; junction bases outside the gene matches: 8. CDR1 and CDR2 (germline): SNHLY, FYNNEI. The CDR3 sequence is 16 residues long.

This chain links TRBV7-9 with TRBJ1-1; 7 bases agree with TRBD1. Per germline, CDR1 SEHNR and CDR2 FQNEAQ (reference sequence). The CDR3 has 13 amino acids. Losses at the gene ends were 6 bases for V and 5 bases for J; bases not matched to a gene: 6. CDR3: CASRGKTGTEAFF. In DNA, the CDR3 is TGTGCCAGCAGGGGGAAGACAGGGACTGAAGCTTTCTTT.

The chain couples TRBV15 to TRBJ2-3; maybe TRBD2 (7 bases). Trimming removed 1 base at V and 5 bases at J, with 16 bases between. Germline V gene lookup returns CDR1 LNHNV and CDR2 YYDKDF (reference sequence). This CDR3 is built from 16 residues. This CDR3 is CATSRVSGAGVDTQYF. In DNA, the CDR3 is TGTGCCACCAGCAGAGTATCAGGGGCGGGAGTAGATACGCAGTATTTT.

The V gene is TRBV7-2, the J gene TRBJ2-7; maybe TRBD1 (5 bases). Germline CDR1 reads SGHTA; CDR2 reads FQGNSA. V lost 0 bases and J lost 2, with 8 bases in between. This CDR3 contains 14 residues. CDR3 nucleotides: TGTGCCAGCAGCTTAGCGGGGCCCCCCTACGAGCAGTACTTC. Amino acids: CASSLAGPPYEQYF.